Following are 9 T cell receptor beta chains from one sample sequenced in a study of Tregs in tolerant kidney transplant recipients. Clones were read by immunoSEQ multiplex PCR, and TCRdb kept only the in-frame ones, dropping some. The sample yields around 50,000 clones, around nine tenths seen once. Related graft donors supplied nonmyeloablative bone marrow transplants, and mixed chimerism was transient. Source: CD8+ T cells from blood (PBMCs), taken 12 months after the transplant. These receptors were taken from a human patient who received a combined kidney and bone marrow transplant. A subset of T cells may come from the graft donor.

This chain links TRBV21-1 with TRBJ2-7; no DNA check was done on the table's D call, TRBD1. TRBV21-1 is a recognized pseudogene. The CDR3 consists of 17 residues. The CDR3 region has the DNA TGTGCCAGCAGCAAAACCCTTCCGGGACAGGGGGCCTACGAGCAGTACTTC. It codes for CASSKTLPGQGAYEQYF.

This clone was picked up one time. The chain has TRBV30 and TRBJ2-1; perhaps TRBD2 as D (5 bases). The germline CDR1 and CDR2 sequences are GTSNPN and SVGIG (reference sequence). V lost 5 bases, J lost 13 bases, and 9 bases lay in between. The CDR3 is made up of 9 amino acids. The CDR3 nucleotides read TGTGCCTGGGGACTGAATCAGTTCTTC. It encodes CAWGLNQFF.

V is TRBV30 and J is TRBJ2-1, with 11 nucleotides matching TRBD2. The junction had 10 bases not matched to a gene; V was cut back by 4 bases and J by 8 bases. Per the germline V gene, CDR1 is GTSNPN and CDR2 is SVGIG (reference sequence). The length of the CDR3 is 15 residues. The CDR3 is CAWIRSGRALDEQFF. CDR3 bases: TGTGCCTGGATCCGTAGCGGGAGGGCCTTGGATGAGCAGTTCTTC.

CDR3 protein: CASSLGGRNYGYTF. The CDR3 DNA sequence: TGTGCCAGCAGCTTAGGTGGCCGAAACTATGGCTACACCTTC. The rearrangement links TRBV7-9 to TRBJ1-2; no clear D gene. Germline CDR1 SEHNR, CDR2 FQNEAQ (reference sequence). The ends were cut back, 1 base at V and 2 bases at J, with 8 bases in the middle. This CDR3 region has 14 residues. The variable domain in full, completed from reference TRBV7-9 and TRBJ1-2, reads DTGVSQNPRHKITKRGQNVTFRCDPISEHNRLYWYRQTLGQGPEFLTYFQNEAQLEKSRLLSDRFSAERPKGSFSTLEIQRTEQGDSAMYLCASSLGGRNYGYTFGSGTRLTVV.

Comment on this clone: A read error may account for a junction end that differs from germline. This specimen includes other DNA sequences encoding the same CDR3. The V and J genes are TRBV4-1 and TRBJ1-6; the D gene is possibly TRBD1 (6 bases). Germline V lookup: CDR1 MGHRA, CDR2 YSYEKL. This CDR3 contains 16 residues. Written as DNA, the CDR3 is TGCGCCAGCAGCCGACAGGCCCCCTCCTATAATTCCCCCCTCCACTTT. Translation gives CASSRQAPSYNSPLHF.

This clone has only one observation. V usage is TRBV25-1 and J usage is TRBJ2-1; 11 positions agree with TRBD2. The CDR3 contains 14 residues. V lost 6 bases, J lost 4 bases, and 2 bases stayed unmatched. Germline V gene data show CDR1 as MGHDK and CDR2 as SYGVNS. CDR3 nucleotide sequence: TGTGCCAGCAGGTTAGCGGGAGGGTACAATGAGCAGTTCTTC. Its protein is CASRLAGGYNEQFF.

The V gene is TRBV27, the J gene TRBJ1-1; D is possibly TRBD1 (5 bases). Germline V gene lookup returns CDR1 MNHEY and CDR2 SMNVEV (reference sequence). The V end lost 6 bases, the J end lost 4 bases, and 15 bases lay between the germline ends. The CDR3 contains 14 residues. The CDR3 DNA reads TGTGCCAGCAGCCTGACCGGACAATCCACTGAAGCTTTCTTT. It yields the protein CASSLTGQSTEAFF.

The chain is built from TRBV28 and TRBJ1-2; D is undetermined. This CDR3 has 13 amino acids. Germline CDR1 MDHEN, CDR2 SYDVKM. V was cut by 4 bases and J by 4 bases, with 10 bases left in between. The CDR3 here is CASSYIISYGYTF. The CDR3 nucleotides read TGTGCCAGCAGTTACATAATTTCCTATGGCTACACCTTC.

J is TRBJ1-5 and V is TRBV6-1; no clear D gene. The V gene lost 5 bases and the J gene lost 4 bases, with 6 bases spanning the gap. This CDR3 has 12 amino acids. The germline gives CDR1 MNHNS, CDR2 SASEGT. The CDR3 region is CASSPTNQPQHF. The CDR3 DNA reads TGTGCCAGCAGTCCAACAAATCAGCCCCAGCATTTT.